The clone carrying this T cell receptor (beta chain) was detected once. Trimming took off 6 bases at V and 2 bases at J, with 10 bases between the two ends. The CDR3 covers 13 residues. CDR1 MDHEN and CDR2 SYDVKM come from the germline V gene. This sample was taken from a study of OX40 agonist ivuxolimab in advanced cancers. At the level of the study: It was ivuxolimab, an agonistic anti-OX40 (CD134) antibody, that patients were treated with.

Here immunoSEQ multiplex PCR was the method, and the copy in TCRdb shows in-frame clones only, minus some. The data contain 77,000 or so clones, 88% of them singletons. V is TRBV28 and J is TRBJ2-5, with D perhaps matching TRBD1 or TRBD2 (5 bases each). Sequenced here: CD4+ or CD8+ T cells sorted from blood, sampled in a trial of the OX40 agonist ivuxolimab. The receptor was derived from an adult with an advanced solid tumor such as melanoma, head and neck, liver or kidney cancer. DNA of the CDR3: TGTGCCAGCAGGGGACCGACACAAGAGACCCAGTACTTC. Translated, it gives CASRGPTQETQYF.